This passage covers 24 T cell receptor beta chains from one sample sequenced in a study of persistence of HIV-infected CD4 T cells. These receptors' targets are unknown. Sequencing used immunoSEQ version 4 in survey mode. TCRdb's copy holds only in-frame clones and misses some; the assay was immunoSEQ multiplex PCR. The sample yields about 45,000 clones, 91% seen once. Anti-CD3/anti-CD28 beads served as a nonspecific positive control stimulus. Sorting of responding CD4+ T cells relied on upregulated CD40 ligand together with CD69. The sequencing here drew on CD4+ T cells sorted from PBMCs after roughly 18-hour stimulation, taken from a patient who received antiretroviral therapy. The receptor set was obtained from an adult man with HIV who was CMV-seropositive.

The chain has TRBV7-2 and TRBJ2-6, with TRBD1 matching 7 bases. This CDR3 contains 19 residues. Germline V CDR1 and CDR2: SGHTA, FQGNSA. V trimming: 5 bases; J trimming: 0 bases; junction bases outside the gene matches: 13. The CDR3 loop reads CASSRGRPGQSSGANVLTF. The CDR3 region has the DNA TGTGCCAGCAGCCGTGGGCGCCCGGGACAGAGCTCTGGGGCCAACGTCCTGACTTTC.

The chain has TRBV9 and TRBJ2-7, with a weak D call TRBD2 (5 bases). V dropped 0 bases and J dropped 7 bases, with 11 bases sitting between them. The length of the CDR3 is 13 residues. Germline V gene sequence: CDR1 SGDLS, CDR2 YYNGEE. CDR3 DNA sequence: TGTGCCAGCAGCGTAGGCAGCGGACTGGAGCAGTACTTC. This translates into CASSVGSGLEQYF.

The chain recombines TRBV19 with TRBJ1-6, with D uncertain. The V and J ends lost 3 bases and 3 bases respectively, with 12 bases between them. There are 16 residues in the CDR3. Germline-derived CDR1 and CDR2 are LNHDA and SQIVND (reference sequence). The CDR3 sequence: CASSIGAEYYNSPLHF. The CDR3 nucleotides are TGTGCCAGTAGTATTGGCGCAGAGTACTATAATTCACCCCTCCACTTT.

The CDR3 DNA is TGTGCCAGCAGCAGACTAGCGGCCCAAGAGACCCAGTACTTC. It codes for CASSRLAAQETQYF. The chain joins TRBV27 to TRBJ2-5; TRBD2 matches 9 bases. V was clipped by 6 bases and J by 1 base; unmatched bases: 3. CDR3 length: 14 amino acids. In germline, CDR1 is MNHEY, CDR2 SMNVEV (reference sequence).

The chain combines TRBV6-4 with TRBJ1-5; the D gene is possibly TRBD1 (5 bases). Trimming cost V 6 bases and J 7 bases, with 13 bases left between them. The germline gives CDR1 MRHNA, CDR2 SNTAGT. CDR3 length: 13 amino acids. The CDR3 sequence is CASRMGVGQPQHF. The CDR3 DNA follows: TGTGCCAGCAGAATGGGGGTAGGGCAGCCCCAGCATTTT.

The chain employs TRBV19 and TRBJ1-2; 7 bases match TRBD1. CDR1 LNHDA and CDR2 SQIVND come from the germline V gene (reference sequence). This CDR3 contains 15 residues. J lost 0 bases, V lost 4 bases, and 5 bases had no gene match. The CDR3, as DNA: TGTGCCAGTAGTACCTTGGGACAGACTAACTATGGCTACACCTTC. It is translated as CASSTLGQTNYGYTF.

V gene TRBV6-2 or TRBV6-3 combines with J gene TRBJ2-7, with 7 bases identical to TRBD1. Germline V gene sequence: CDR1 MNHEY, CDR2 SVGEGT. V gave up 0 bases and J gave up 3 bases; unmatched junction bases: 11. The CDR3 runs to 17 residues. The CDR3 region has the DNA TGTGCCAGCAGTTACTCGCCCGACAGGGCCTCTAACTACGAGCAGTACTTC. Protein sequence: CASSYSPDRASNYEQYF.

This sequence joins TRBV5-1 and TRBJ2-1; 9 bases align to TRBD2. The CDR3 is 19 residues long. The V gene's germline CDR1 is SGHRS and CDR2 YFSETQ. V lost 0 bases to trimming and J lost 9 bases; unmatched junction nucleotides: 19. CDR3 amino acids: CASSLAFGSGGLLGGEQFF. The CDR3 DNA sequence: TGCGCCAGCAGCTTGGCCTTTGGGAGCGGGGGGCTCCTTGGAGGTGAGCAGTTCTTC.

The CDR3 DNA is TGTGCCAGTAGTAGCGGGGGGGCGAGCGGGGAGCTGTTTTTT. Translating it yields CASSSGGASGELFF. The chain combines TRBV19 with TRBJ2-2; 9 nucleotides line up with TRBD2. The CDR3 extends over 14 amino acids. V lost 4 bases and J lost 7; bases outside the gene matches: 4. CDR1 is LNHDA, CDR2 SQIVND, per germline (reference sequence).

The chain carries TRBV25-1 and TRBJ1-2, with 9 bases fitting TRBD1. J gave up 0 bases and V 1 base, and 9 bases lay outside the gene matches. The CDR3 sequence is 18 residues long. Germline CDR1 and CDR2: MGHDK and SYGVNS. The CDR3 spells CASSEWGRQGEANYGYTF. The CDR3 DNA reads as TGTGCCAGCAGTGAATGGGGGAGACAGGGGGAAGCTAACTATGGCTACACCTTC.

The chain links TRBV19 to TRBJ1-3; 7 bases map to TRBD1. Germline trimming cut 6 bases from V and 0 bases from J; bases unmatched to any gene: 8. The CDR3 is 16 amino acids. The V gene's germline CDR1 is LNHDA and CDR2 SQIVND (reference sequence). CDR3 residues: CASRTPGQPSGNTIYF. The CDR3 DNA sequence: TGTGCCAGTAGAACACCGGGACAGCCCTCTGGAAACACCATATATTTT.

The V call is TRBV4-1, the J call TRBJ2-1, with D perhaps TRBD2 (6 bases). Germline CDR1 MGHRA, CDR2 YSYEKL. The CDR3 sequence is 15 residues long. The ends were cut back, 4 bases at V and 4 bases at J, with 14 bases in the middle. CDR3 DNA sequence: TGCGCCAGCAGCCTCGTCCTGACTAGTTACAATGAGCAGTTCTTC. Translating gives CASSLVLTSYNEQFF.

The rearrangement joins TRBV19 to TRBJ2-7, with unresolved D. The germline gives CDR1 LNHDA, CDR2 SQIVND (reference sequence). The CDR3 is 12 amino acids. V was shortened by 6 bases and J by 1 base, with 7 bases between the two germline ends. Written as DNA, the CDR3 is TGTGCCAGTAGGGGGTTTTCCTACGAGCAGTACTTC. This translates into CASRGFSYEQYF.

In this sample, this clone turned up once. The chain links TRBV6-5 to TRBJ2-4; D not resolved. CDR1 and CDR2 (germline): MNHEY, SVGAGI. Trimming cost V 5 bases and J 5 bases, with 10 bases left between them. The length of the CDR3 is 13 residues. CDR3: CASSPAFQNIQYF. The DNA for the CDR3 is TGTGCCAGCAGTCCGGCCTTCCAAAACATTCAGTACTTC.

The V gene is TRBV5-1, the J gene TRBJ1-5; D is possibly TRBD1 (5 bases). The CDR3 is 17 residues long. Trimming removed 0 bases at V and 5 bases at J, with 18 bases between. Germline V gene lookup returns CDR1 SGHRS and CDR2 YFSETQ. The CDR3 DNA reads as TGCGCCAGCAGCTTGGTCGGGGCAGTCATGATCGATCAGCCCCAGCATTTT. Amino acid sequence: CASSLVGAVMIDQPQHF.

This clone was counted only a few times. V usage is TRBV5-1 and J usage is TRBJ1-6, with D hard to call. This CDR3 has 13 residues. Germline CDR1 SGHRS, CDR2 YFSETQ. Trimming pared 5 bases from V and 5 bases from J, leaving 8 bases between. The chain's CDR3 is CASSLMDNSPLHF. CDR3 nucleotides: TGCGCCAGCAGTCTGATGGATAATTCACCCCTCCACTTT.

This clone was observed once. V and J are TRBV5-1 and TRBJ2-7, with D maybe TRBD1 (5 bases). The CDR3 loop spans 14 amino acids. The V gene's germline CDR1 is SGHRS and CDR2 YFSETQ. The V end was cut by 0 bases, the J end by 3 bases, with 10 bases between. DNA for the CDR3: TGCGCCAGCAGCTTGGCAGGGATCCTCTACGAGCAGTACTTC. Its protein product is CASSLAGILYEQYF. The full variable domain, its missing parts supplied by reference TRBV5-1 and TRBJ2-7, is KAGVTQTPRYLIKTRGQQVTLSCSPISGHRSVSWYQQTPGQGLQFLFEYFSETQRNKGNFPGRFSGRQFSNSRSEMNVSTLELGDSALYLCASSLAGILYEQYFGPGTRLTVT.

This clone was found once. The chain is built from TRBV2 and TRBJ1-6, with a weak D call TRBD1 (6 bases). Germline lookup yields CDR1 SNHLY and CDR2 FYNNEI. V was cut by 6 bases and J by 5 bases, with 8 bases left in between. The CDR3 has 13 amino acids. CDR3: CASRQGHNSPLHF. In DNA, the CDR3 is TGTGCCAGCAGACAGGGCCATAATTCACCCCTCCACTTT.

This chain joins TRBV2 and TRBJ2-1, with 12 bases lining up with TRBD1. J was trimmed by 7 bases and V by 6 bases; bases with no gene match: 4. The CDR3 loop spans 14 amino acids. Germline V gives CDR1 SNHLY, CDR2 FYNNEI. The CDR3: CASSGTGGRNEQFF. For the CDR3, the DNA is TGTGCCAGCAGCGGGACAGGGGGCAGGAATGAGCAGTTCTTC. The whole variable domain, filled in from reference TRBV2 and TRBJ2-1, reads EPEVTQTPSHQVTQMGQEVILRCVPISNHLYFYWYRQILGQKVEFLVSFYNNEISEKSEIFDDQFSVERPDGSNFTLKIRSTKLEDSAMYFCASSGTGGRNEQFFGPGTRLTVL.

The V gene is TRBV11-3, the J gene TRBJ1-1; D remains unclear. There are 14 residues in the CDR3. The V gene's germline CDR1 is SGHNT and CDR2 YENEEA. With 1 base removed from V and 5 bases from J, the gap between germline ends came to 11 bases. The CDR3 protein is CASSLGPGSTEAFF. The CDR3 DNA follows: TGTGCCAGCAGCTTAGGTCCAGGTAGTACTGAAGCTTTCTTT.

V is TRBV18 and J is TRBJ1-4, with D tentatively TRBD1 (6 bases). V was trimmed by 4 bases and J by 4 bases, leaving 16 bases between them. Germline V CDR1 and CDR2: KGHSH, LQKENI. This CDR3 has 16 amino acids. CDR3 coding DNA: TGTGCCAGCTCACAAAGGCAGACAGGAGTTAATGAAAAACTGTTTTTT. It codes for CASSQRQTGVNEKLFF.

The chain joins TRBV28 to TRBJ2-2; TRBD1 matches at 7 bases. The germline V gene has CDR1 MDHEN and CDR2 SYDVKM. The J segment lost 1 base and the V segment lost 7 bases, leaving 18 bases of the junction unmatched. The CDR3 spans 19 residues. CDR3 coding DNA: TGTGCCAGCAACCGTTATTGGAATCGACAGGGTCAGAACACCGGGGAGCTGTTTTTT. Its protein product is CASNRYWNRQGQNTGELFF.

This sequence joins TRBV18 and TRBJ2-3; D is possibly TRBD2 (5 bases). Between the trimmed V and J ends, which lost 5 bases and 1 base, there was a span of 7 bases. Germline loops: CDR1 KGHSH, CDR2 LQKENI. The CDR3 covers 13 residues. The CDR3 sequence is CASSEAGTDTQYF. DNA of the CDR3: TGTGCCAGCTCAGAAGCGGGCACAGATACGCAGTATTTT.

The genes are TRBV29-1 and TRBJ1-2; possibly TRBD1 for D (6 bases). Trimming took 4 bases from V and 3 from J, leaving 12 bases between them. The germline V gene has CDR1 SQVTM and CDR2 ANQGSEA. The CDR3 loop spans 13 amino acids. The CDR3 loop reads CSVGEGGDYGYTF. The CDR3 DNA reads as TGCAGCGTTGGGGAAGGGGGGGACTATGGCTACACCTTC.